This T cell receptor (beta chain) was identified during a study of lymphopenia after photon versus proton radiotherapy. Germline trimming cut 4 bases from V and 9 bases from J; bases unmatched to any gene: 3. Germline CDR1 SGHTA, CDR2 FQGNSA. CDR3 length: 15 amino acids. Generated by immunoSEQ multiplex PCR, the TCRdb table keeps only in-frame clones and is missing some. Among approximately 58,000 clones listed, 83% were seen once. The sequence derives from a man in his fifties or sixties with gastric cancer. The rearrangement joins TRBV7-2 to TRBJ2-1; 16 bases match TRBD2. Sequenced here: peripheral blood, sampled from a patient treated with photon-based radiotherapy. The CDR3 loop is CASSWGLAGGGEQFF. The CDR3 bases are TGTGCCAGCAGCTGGGGACTAGCGGGAGGGGGTGAGCAGTTCTTC.